This TCR beta chain was obtained from a study of blood T cell repertoires in COVID-19. The V and J ends lost 5 bases and 0 bases respectively, with 3 bases between them. The CDR3 covers 12 residues. Assay used: immunoSEQ multiplex PCR; TCRdb lists only in-frame clones, some missing. The sample has 180,000 or so clones; 70% to 90% are singletons. This clonotype originated in a man in his forties or fifties with active or convalescent COVID-19. The chain couples TRBV12-3 or TRBV12-4 to TRBJ2-3; the D is unclear. Material: peripheral blood. DNA for the CDR3: TGTGCCAGCAGTCCGAGCACAGATACGCAGTATTTT. Protein: CASSPSTDTQYF.